Given below is one T cell receptor (beta chain) in context. Antigen specificity is unknown. This sample is part of a study of graft-versus-host responses after intestinal transplantation. Across the study: Recipients had transplants, and these were multivisceral, liver-intestinal, or isolated intestinal. Following induction with anti-thymocyte globulin, all recipients were given tacrolimus and steroids for approximately 3 years. Study-level points and caveats: GvH clones turned up in recipient marrow; some had shown up first in ileum or blood. Peak GvH clone levels in circulation were associated with early post-transplant HvG declines.

CDR1 is SGHTA and CDR2 is FQGNSA in the germline V gene. This CDR3 spans 18 amino acids. J was trimmed by 0 bases and V by 5 bases; bases with no gene match: 10. Assay: immunoSEQ multiplex PCR; the TCRdb copy retains only in-frame clones and omits some. Of 120,000 or so clones listed, roughly 95% are singletons. The clonotype originates from a human donor who received an intestinal transplant. The chain links TRBV7-2 to TRBJ2-1, with 10 positions matching TRBD2. Here the sequenced sample was unstimulated CD8+ T cells sorted from spleen or lymph node cells, taken before intestinal transplant. CDR3 region: CASSPGGLAGVSYNEQFF. CDR3 DNA sequence: TGTGCCAGCAGCCCCGGGGGTCTAGCGGGAGTCTCCTACAATGAGCAGTTCTTC.